This T cell receptor beta chain was retrieved from a study of cytomegalovirus exposure and HLA in healthy donors. 60 Vbeta and 13 Jbeta primers were used in PCR. The method was immunoSEQ multiplex PCR; TCRdb's version includes in-frame clones alone and lacks a portion of them. The table lists just over 150,000 clones, around four fifths of them singletons. V shed 0 bases and J shed 2 bases, with 8 bases lying between them. CDR3 length: 14 residues. Germline CDR1 SGHRS, CDR2 YFSETQ. The source is a woman aged 25 to 39 in good health and CMV-seronegative. Sequenced material: PBMCs. The chain couples TRBV5-1 to TRBJ2-5; D remains unclear. The CDR3 is CASSLVTAQETQYF. CDR3 bases: TGCGCCAGCAGCTTGGTAACAGCACAAGAGACCCAGTACTTC.